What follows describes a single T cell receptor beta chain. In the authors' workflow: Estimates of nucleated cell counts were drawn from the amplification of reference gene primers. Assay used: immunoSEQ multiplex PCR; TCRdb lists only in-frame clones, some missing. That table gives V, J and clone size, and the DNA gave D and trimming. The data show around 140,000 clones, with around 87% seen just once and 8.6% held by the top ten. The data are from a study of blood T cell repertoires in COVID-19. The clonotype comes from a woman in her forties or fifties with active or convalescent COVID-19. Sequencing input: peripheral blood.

This CDR3 reads CASRQTGTALYGYTF. The CDR3 coding sequence is TGTGCCAGCAGGCAGACCGGGACAGCGCTATATGGCTACACCTTC. The chain carries TRBV7-3 and TRBJ1-2; 7 bases line up with TRBD1. The CDR3 is made up of 15 amino acids. The trim removed 6 bases at V and 5 bases at J, leaving 12 bases unmatched. CDR1 SGHTA and CDR2 FQGTGA come from the germline V gene. Using reference TRBV7-3 and TRBJ1-2 for the parts outside the CDR3, the full variable domain is GAGVSQTPSNKVTEKGKYVELRCDPISGHTALYWYRQSLGQGPEFLIYFQGTGAADDSGLPNDRFFAVRPEGSVSTLKIQRTERGDSAVYLCASRQTGTALYGYTFGSGTRLTVV.